One T cell receptor beta chain is described in this entry. This sample was included in a study of blood T cells in healthy people across ages. Sample-barcoded 5' priming and a J-beta primer mix drove a second PCR of roughly 6 to 12 cycles. Sequencing yielded, for each sample, at least 3 million paired-end reads carrying CDR3. TCRdb processed the 5' RACE reads anew with MiXCR; each CDR3 protein has one entry. Of about 1.4 million distinct CDR3 sequences listed, approximately 60% are singletons. This CDR3 has 13 amino acids. Per germline, CDR1 MNHEY and CDR2 SVGAGI. Trimming cost V 8 bases and J 6 bases, with 14 bases left between them.

The chain links TRBV6-5 to TRBJ2-1, with D tentatively TRBD2 (7 bases). The sequenced material came from blood. The origin of this receptor is a man aged 18 to 30 in good health. CDR3: CASGGATGNEQFF. The CDR3 DNA sequence: TGTGCCAGCGGGGGGGCTACGGGCAATGAGCAGTTCTTC.